This TCR beta chain was obtained from a study of cytomegalovirus exposure and HLA in healthy donors. Findings of the study overall: Among TCR beta chains, those listed as cytomegalovirus-associated numbered over 150. For most TCR beta V segments, an earlier analysis put the productive rate at about 87% or about 30% of the time. Solely CMV serostatus was available to characterize immune exposure. A later analysis found most CMV-associated TCR beta chains apparently HLA-restricted.

The primer mix had 60 Vbeta and 13 Jbeta primers. Sequenced by immunoSEQ multiplex PCR; TCRdb stores in-frame clones only, minus some. The sample lists 90,000 to 130,000 clones, over 60% occurring once. About this clone itself: Its target is not known.

Material: PBMCs. This receptor was taken from a woman aged 55 to 70 in good health and CMV-seropositive.

The CDR3 here is CAISETGRNTEAFF. As DNA, the CDR3 is TGTGCCATCAGTGAGACAGGGCGGAACACTGAAGCTTTCTTT. V and J are TRBV10-3 and TRBJ1-1, with a possible D match to TRBD1 (6 bases). CDR3 length: 14 residues. The germline V and J ends were trimmed by 2 bases and 1 base, with 8 bases remaining between them. CDR1 ENHRY and CDR2 SYGVKD come from the germline V gene.